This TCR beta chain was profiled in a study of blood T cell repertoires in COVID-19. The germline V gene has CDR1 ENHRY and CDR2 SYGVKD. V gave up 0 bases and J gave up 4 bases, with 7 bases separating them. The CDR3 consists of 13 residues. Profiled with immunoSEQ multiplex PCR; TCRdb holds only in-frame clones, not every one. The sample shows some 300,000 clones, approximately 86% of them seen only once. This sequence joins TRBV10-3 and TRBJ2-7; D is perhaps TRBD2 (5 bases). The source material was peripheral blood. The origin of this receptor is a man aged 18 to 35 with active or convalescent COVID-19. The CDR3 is CAISESRGYEQYF. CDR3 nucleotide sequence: TGTGCCATCAGTGAGTCCCGGGGTTACGAGCAGTACTTC.